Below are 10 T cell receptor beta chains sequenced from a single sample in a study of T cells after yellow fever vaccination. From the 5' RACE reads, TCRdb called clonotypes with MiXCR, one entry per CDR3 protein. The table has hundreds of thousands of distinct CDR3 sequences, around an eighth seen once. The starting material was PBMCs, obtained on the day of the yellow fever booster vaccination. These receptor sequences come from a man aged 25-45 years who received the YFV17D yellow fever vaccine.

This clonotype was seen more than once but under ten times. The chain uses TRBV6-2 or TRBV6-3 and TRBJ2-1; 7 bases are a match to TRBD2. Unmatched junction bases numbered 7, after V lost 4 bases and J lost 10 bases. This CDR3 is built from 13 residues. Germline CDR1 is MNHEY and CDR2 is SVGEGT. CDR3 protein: CASSSLAGNEQFF. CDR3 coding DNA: TGTGCCAGCAGTTCTTTAGCGGGTAACGAGCAGTTCTTC.

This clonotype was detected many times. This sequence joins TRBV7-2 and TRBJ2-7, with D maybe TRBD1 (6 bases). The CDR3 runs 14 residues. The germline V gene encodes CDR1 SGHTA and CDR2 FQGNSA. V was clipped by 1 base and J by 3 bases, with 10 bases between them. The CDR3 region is CASSLEAGDYEQYF. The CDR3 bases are TGTGCCAGCAGCTTAGAGGCAGGGGACTACGAGCAGTACTTC.

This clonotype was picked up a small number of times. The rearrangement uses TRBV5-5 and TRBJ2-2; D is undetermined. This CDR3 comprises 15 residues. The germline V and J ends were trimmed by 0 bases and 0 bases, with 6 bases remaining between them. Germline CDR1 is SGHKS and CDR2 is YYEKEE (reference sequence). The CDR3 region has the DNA TGTGCCAGCAGCTTGGGGAAAACGAACACCGGGGAGCTGTTTTTT. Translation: CASSLGKTNTGELFF.

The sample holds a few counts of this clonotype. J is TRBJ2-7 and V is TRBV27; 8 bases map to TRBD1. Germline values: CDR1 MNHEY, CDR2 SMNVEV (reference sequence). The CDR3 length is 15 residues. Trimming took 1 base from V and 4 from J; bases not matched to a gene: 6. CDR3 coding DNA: TGTGCCAGCAGTTTATTCGGGACAGGAGTATACGAGCAGTACTTC. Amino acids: CASSLFGTGVYEQYF.

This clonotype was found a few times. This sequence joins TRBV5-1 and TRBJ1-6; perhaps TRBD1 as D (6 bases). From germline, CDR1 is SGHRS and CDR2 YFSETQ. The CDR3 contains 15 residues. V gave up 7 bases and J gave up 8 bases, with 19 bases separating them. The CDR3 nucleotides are TGCGCCAGCCGAGACGGGGGCAGGGGAGATTCACCCCTCCACTTT. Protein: CASRDGGRGDSPLHF.

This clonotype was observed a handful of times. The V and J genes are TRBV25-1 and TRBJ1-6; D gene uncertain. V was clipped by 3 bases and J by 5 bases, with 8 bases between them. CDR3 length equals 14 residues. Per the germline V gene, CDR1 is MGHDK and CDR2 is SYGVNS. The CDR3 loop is CASSDHGNNSPLHF. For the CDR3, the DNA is TGTGCCAGCAGTGATCACGGGAATAATTCACCCCTCCACTTT.

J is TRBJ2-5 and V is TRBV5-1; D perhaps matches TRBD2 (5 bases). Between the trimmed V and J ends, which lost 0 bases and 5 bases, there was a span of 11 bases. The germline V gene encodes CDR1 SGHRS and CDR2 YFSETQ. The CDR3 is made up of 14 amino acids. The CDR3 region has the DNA TGCGCCAGCAGCTTGGAAGGACTTGGCGAGACCCAGTACTTC. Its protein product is CASSLEGLGETQYF.

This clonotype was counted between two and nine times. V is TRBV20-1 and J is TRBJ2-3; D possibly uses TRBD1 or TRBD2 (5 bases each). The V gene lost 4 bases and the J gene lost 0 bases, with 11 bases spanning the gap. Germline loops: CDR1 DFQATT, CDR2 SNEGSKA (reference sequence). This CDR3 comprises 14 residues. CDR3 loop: CSATGPESTDTQYF. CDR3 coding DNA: TGCAGTGCTACGGGGCCGGAAAGCACAGATACGCAGTATTTT.

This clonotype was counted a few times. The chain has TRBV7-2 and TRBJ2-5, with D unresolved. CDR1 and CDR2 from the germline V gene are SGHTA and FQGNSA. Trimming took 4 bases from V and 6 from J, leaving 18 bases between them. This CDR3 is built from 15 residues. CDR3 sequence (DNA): TGTGCCAGCAGCTCCAGCGCGGCCGGCGGAAAGACCCAGTACTTC. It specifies CASSSSAAGGKTQYF.

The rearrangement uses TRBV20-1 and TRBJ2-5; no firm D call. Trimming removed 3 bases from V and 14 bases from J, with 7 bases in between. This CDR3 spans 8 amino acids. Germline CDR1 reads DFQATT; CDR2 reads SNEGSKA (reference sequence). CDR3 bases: TGCAGTGCTAGGATGGGATACTTC. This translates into CSARMGYF.